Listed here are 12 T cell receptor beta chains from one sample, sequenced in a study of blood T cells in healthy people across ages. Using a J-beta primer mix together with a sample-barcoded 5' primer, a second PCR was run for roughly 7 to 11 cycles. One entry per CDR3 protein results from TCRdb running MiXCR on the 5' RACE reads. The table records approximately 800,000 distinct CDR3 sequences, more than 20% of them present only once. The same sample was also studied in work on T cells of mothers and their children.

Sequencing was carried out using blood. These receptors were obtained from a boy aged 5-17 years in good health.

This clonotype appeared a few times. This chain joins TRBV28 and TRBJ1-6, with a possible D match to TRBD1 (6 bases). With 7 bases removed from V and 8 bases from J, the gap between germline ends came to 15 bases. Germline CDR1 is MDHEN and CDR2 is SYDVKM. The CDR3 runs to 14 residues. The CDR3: CASMGGGNHSPLHF. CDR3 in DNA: TGTGCCAGCATGGGGGGCGGTAACCATTCACCCCTCCACTTT.

This CDR3 is CASSVTEETQYF. Written as DNA, the CDR3 is TGTGCCAGCAGTGTTACAGAGGAGACCCAGTACTTC. This chain uses TRBV2 with TRBJ2-5; no reliable D call. V was clipped by 4 bases and J by 5 bases, with 8 bases between them. From germline, CDR1 is SNHLY and CDR2 FYNNEI. CDR3 length: 12 amino acids. The variable domain in full, with the rest retrieved from reference TRBV2 and TRBJ2-5, is EPEVTQTPSHQVTQMGQEVILRCVPISNHLYFYWYRQILGQKVEFLVSFYNNEISEKSEIFDDQFSVERPDGSNFTLKIRSTKLEDSAMYFCASSVTEETQYFGPGTRLLVL.

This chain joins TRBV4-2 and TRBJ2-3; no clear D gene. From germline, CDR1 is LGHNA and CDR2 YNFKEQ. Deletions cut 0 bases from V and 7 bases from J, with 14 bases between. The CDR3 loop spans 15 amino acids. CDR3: CASSQDSEPANTQYF. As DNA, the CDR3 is TGTGCCAGCAGCCAAGACAGCGAACCGGCCAATACGCAGTATTTT.

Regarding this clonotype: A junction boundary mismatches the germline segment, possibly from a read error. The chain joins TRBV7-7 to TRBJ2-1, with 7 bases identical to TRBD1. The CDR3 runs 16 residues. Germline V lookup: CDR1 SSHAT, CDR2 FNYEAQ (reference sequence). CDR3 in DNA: TGTGCTAGCAGCTTAGCGCAGGGGGAACCCTACAATGAGCAGTTCTTC. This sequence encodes CASSLAQGEPYNEQFF.

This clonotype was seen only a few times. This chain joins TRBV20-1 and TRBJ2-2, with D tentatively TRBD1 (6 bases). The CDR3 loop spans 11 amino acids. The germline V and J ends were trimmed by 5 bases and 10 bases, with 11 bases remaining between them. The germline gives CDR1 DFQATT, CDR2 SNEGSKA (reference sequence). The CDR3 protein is CSAEEGEELFF. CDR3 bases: TGCAGTGCTGAAGAGGGGGAGGAGCTGTTTTTT.

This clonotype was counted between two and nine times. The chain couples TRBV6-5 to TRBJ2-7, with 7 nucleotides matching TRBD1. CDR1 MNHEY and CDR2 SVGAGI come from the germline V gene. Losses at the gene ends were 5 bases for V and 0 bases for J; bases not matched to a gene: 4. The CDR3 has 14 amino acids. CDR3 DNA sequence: TGTGCCAGCAGTCAATGGGACAGCTCCTACGAGCAGTACTTC. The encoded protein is CASSQWDSSYEQYF.

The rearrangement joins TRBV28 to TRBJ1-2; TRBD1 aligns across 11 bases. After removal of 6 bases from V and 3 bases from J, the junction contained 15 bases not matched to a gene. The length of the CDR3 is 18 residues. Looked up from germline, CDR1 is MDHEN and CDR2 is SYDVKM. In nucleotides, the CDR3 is TGTGCCAGCAGCGGGAGGGGGACAGGGGGTATAATGGACTATGGCTACACCTTC. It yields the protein CASSGRGTGGIMDYGYTF.

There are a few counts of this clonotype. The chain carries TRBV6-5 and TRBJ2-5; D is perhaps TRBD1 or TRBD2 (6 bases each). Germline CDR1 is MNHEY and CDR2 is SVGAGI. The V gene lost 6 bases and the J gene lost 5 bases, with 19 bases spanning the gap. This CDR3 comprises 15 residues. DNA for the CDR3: TGTGCCAGCAGCGGGGGCGGGGAATTCGGGGAGACCCAGTACTTC. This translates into CASSGGGEFGETQYF.

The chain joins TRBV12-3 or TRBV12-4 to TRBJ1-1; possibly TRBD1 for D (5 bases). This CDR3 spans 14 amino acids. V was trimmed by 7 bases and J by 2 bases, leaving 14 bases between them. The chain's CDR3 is CASTPGLSNTEAFF. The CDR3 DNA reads TGTGCCAGCACCCCGGGGCTCTCCAACACTGAAGCTTTCTTT.

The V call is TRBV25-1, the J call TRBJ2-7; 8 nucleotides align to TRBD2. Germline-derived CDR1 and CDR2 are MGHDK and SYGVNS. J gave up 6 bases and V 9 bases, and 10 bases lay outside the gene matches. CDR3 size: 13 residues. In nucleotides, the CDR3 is TGTGCCAGTGGGGCAGCGGGAGTCTCCGAGCAGTACTTC. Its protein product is CASGAAGVSEQYF.

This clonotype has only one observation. The CDR3 DNA sequence: TGTGCCAGCAGCTTATTTCCAACAGATTTATCCTCGGATGAGCAGTTCTTC. This sequence encodes CASSLFPTDLSSDEQFF. The rearrangement uses TRBV11-2 and TRBJ2-5; the D is unclear. The J call is in doubt because the DNA end fits TRBJ2-1 better. Germline loops: CDR1 SGHAT, CDR2 FQNNGV. The CDR3 consists of 17 residues.

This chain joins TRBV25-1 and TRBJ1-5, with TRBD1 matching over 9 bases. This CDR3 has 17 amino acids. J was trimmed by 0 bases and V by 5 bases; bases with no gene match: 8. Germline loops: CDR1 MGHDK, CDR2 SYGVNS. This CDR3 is CASSSTGGEYSNQPQHF. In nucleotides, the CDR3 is TGTGCCAGCAGTTCTACAGGGGGCGAGTATAGCAATCAGCCCCAGCATTTT.